This record concerns one TCR beta chain sequence. Its antigen is still unknown. The sample holds no much larger clone one base away, and base qualities are not on file. TCRbeta CDR3 regions were amplified from genomic DNA by means of the immunoSEQ Assay, a bias-controlled multiplex PCR. As for how the authors treated the data: The number of nucleated cells in each sample was estimated by amplification of reference gene primers within the assay. To quantify the absolute abundance of each unique TCRbeta CDR3 rearrangement, sequence reads were collapsed and filtered. For each sample, productive Simpson clonality was calculated as the square root of Simpson's diversity index over productive rearrangements. TCRdb obtained this table from immuneACCESS and retained in-frame rearrangements with V and J assigned. These tables miss some clones; where compared with another copy, unresolved V genes account for less than half of the shortfall, and the remainder is unexplained. The DNA gave D and trimming, while V, J and clone size come from that table. Recorded for this sample are about 200,000 clones; 75% to 85% of them occurred a single time. Jointly, the top ten make up roughly 5.6% of the sample.

The data are from a study of blood T cell repertoires in COVID-19 (dated by TCRdb to the early 2020s). Context from the whole study: Samples from collaborators originated in the United States, Italy and Spain and spanned both the acute and convalescent phases of COVID-19. The material from the prospective study consisted of cDNA or gDNA derived from T cells, B-cell-depleted T cells, or PBMCs. The dataset comprised deeply sampled blood TCRbeta repertoires from subjects exposed to, actively infected with, or recovered from COVID-19. The repertoires were released in a freely available public database meant as a resource for research on the immune response to SARS-CoV-2. The samples were drawn from two sources: the first 160 participants of the ongoing ImmuneRACE study, and 1,200 or so subjects contributed by 6 global collaborators. Sample metadata almost always included a de-identified subject ID, COVID-19 status, age in years and sex. Where HLA class I and class II types were available, the types were taken from metadata supplied by the sample provider, not from assay-based typing.

One collaborating source in Seattle enrolled patients during active infection and followed them longitudinally through the course of disease. Each collaborating institution followed its own protocols to collect whole blood in K2EDTA tubes. Collaborator samples were shipped for TCRbeta analysis as frozen whole blood, isolated PBMCs, or DNA extracted from either sample type. The V end loses 4 bases and the J end loses 4 bases, and a stretch of 8 bases separates them. The CDR3 measures 13 amino acids from cysteine to phenylalanine. CDR3 DNA only is kept here, 39 bases in frame from base 1. The germline V gene (reference sequence) sets CDR1 to LNHDA and CDR2 to SQIVND. General conclusions and limits of the study: How much clinical and demographic metadata was included differed by source and by participant, and the metadata was provided uncurated.

The sequencing input was peripheral blood. This receptor was taken from a woman between 40 and 50 years old with COVID-19, enrolled during active disease. This chain is built from TRBV19 and TRBJ1-5; the D gene assignment is ambiguous. For the CDR3, the sequence is CASSRHENQPQHF. The DNA reads as follows: TGTGCCAGTAGTAGACACGAAAATCAGCCCCAGCATTTT.